Shown below are 2 T cell receptor beta chains from a single sample sequenced in a study of cytomegalovirus exposure and HLA in healthy donors. In the PCR, 60 Vbeta and 13 Jbeta primers were used. Libraries were prepared by immunoSEQ multiplex PCR; TCRdb keeps only in-frame clonotypes and omits some of them. The sample lists approximately 200,000 clones, about 75% seen once, with under 2% in the top ten. The sample comprised PBMCs. These TCRs come from a man between 18 and 35 years old in good health and CMV-seronegative.

This chain connects TRBV28 to TRBJ2-7; 7 nucleotides agree with TRBD2. Germline V gives CDR1 MDHEN, CDR2 SYDVKM. The junction had 12 bases not matched to a gene; V was cut back by 6 bases and J by 1 base. CDR3 length: 16 amino acids. The CDR3 loop is CASSLTRDYPSYEQYF. The CDR3 DNA reads as TGTGCCAGCAGCTTGACCCGGGACTACCCGTCCTACGAGCAGTACTTC.

The table lists this clone with a few counts. The chain joins TRBV13 to TRBJ2-1; D is uncertain. The CDR3 runs to 12 residues. Trimming left V 10 bases short and J 8 bases short, with 15 bases between. The germline V gene encodes CDR1 PRHDT and CDR2 FYEKMQ (reference sequence). The CDR3: CAIGNPPDEQFF. The CDR3 DNA is TGTGCCATCGGTAATCCCCCCGATGAGCAGTTCTTC. Together with reference TRBV13 and TRBJ2-1, the CDR3 gives the full variable domain: AAGVIQSPRHLIKEKRETATLKCYPIPRHDTVYWYQQGPGQDPQFLISFYEKMQSDKGSIPDRFSAQQFSDYHSELNMSSLELGDSALYFCAIGNPPDEQFFGPGTRLTVL.